This T cell receptor beta chain stems from a study of early T cells in non-severe SARS-CoV-2 infection. Attachment of unique molecular identifiers was made to individual cDNA molecules. TCRdb passed the 5' RACE reads through MiXCR, listing each CDR3 protein once. The profile shows 70,000 to 85,000 distinct CDR3 sequences, about 13% of them singletons. This clonotype was observed at least ten times. V dropped 5 bases and J dropped 5; count of bases not matched to a gene: 9. Germline CDR1 and CDR2: SEHNR and FQNEAQ (reference sequence). The CDR3 is 15 residues long. The receptor was derived from an adult who was a healthcare worker with PCR-confirmed SARS-CoV-2 infection or an uninfected control (not recorded which). The chain carries TRBV7-9 and TRBJ2-1; 7 nucleotides align to TRBD2. Specimen: whole blood. The CDR3 is CASSPGAGRNNEQFF. The DNA for the CDR3 is TGTGCCAGCAGCCCTGGAGCGGGACGCAACAATGAGCAGTTCTTC.